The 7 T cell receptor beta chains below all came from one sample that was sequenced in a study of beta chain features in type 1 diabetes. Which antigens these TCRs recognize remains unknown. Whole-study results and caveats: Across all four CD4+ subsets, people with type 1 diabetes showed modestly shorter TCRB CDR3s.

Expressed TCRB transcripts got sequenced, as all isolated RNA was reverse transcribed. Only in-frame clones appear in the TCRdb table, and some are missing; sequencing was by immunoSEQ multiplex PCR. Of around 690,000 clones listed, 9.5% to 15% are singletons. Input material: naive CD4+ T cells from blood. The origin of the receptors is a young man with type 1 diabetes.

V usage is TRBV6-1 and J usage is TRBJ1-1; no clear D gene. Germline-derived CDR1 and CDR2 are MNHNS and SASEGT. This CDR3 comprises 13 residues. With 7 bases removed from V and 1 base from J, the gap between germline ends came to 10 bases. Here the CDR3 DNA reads TGTGCCAGCACCGTAACTAGGAACACTGAAGCTTTCTTT. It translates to CASTVTRNTEAFF.

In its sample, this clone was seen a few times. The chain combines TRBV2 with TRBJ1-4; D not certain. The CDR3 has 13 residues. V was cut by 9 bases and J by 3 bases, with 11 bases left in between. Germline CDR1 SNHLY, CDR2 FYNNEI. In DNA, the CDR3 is TGTGCCAGTTTATGGGTGGCTAATGAAAAACTGTTTTTT. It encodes CASLWVANEKLFF.

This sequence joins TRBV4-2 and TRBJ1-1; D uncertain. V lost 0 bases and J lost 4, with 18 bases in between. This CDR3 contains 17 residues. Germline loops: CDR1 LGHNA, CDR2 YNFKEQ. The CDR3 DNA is TGTGCCAGCAGCCAAGATCTTTCTCGGGTCGACGCCACTGAAGCTTTCTTT. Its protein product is CASSQDLSRVDATEAFF.

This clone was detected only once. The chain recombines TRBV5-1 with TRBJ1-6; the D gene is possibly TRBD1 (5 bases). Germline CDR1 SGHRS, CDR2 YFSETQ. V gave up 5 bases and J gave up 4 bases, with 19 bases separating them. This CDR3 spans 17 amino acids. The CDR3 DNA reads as TGCGCCAGCAGTAGGACATTCCAGGCTGGTTATAATTCACCCCTCCACTTT. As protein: CASSRTFQAGYNSPLHF.

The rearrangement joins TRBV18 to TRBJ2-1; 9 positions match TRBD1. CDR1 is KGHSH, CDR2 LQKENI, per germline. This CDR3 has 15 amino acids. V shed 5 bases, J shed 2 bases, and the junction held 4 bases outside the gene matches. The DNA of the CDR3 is TGTGCCAGCTCAACGGGACAGGGAACCTACAATGAGCAGTTCTTC. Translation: CASSTGQGTYNEQFF. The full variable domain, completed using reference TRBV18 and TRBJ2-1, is NAGVMQNPRHLVRRRGQEARLRCSPMKGHSHVYWYRQLPEEGLKFMVYLQKENIIDESGMPKERFSAEFPKEGPSILRIQQVVRGDSAAYFCASSTGQGTYNEQFFGPGTRLTVL.

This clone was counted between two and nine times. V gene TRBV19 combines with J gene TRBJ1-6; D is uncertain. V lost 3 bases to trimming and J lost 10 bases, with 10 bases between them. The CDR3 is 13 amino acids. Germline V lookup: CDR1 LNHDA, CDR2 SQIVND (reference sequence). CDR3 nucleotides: TGTGCCAGTAGTATGGTCCTAGGGTCACCCCTCCACTTT. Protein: CASSMVLGSPLHF.

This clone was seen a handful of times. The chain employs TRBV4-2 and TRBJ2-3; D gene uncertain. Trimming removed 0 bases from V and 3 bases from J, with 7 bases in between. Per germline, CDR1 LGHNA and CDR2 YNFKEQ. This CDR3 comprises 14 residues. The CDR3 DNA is TGTGCCAGCAGCCAAGATTACGGGACAGATACGCAGTATTTT. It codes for CASSQDYGTDTQYF.